This TCR beta chain was sequenced during a study of T cells in Graves' hyperthyroidism and ophthalmopathy. This clonotype was observed at least ten times. The CDR3 has 15 residues. The germline V gene has CDR1 SGHVS and CDR2 FQNEAQ. V was pared by 0 bases and J by 6 bases, with 14 bases between. RNA transcripts provided the source from which TCR beta CDR3 regions were amplified. Primed by the HTBI set, a first-round RT-PCR was run on the TCR CDR3. From the multiplex PCR reads, TCRdb called clonotypes with MiXCR, one entry per CDR3 protein. The table includes under 700,000 distinct CDR3 sequences, 15% to 20% detected once.

The V gene is TRBV7-8, the J gene TRBJ1-2; D is perhaps TRBD1 (5 bases). Sequencing was done on a sample of blood. This TCR was recovered from a woman aged 18-29 years with Graves' hyperthyroidism. CDR3 bases: TGTGCCAGCAGCTTAGCAGGCGGGCGACAGCATGGCTACACCTTC. Translated: CASSLAGGRQHGYTF.